This TCR beta chain was identified in a study of PD-1 blockade in classical Hodgkin lymphoma. Study results and limitations: The study reported lower baseline TCR diversity in newly diagnosed patients than in healthy donors.

All patients experienced relapse after autologous stem cell transplantation, and brentuximab vedotin exposure was variable. The CDR3 runs to 14 residues. V was shortened by 5 bases and J by 0 bases, with 10 bases between the two germline ends. Germline V gives CDR1 SEHNR, CDR2 FQNEAQ (reference sequence). On this clone: No antigen is known for it.

Method: immunoSEQ multiplex PCR; TCRdb's copy keeps in-frame clones and lacks some. The table shows 5,000 to 8,000 clones, with approximately 86% occurring only once. Sequenced material: peripheral blood mononuclear cells (PBMCs), taken before the second cycle of nivolumab. The receptor comes from a human donor with classical Hodgkin lymphoma. The chain links TRBV7-9 to TRBJ1-2; D is unclear. In DNA form, the CDR3 reads TGTGCCAGCAGCCAGACGAAAACTAACTATGGCTACACCTTC. This sequence encodes CASSQTKTNYGYTF.